The next 18 T cell receptor beta chains were all read from a single sample in a study of T cell responses to AZD1222 COVID-19 vaccine. Here immunoSEQ multiplex PCR was the method, and the copy in TCRdb shows in-frame clones only, minus some. The table has about 99,000 clones, 93% seen once. The sample consisted of peripheral blood, taken on day 0 of AZD1222 vaccination. The source of these receptors is an adult in good health.

The rearrangement links TRBV27 to TRBJ2-1; no reliable D call. The V and J ends lost 4 bases and 4 bases respectively, with 11 bases between them. Germline V CDR1 and CDR2: MNHEY, SMNVEV (reference sequence). The CDR3 is 14 residues long. CDR3 loop: CASSSSSTYNEQFF. The CDR3 DNA reads as TGTGCCAGCAGTTCTTCTAGTACTTACAATGAGCAGTTCTTC.

The chain recombines TRBV27 with TRBJ1-2; 10 bases align to TRBD1. CDR1 MNHEY and CDR2 SMNVEV come from the germline V gene (reference sequence). With V trimmed by 6 bases and J by 2 bases, 6 bases remained unmatched. This CDR3 comprises 15 residues. The CDR3 coding sequence is TGTGCCAGCAGCCAGACAGGGGGCGCAAACTATGGCTACACCTTC. This sequence encodes CASSQTGGANYGYTF.

The gene calls are TRBV7-2 and TRBJ1-2; D is unresolved. Between the trimmed V and J ends, which lost 0 bases and 0 bases, there was a span of 5 bases. The CDR3 is made up of 14 amino acids. Germline CDR1 and CDR2: SGHTA and FQGNSA. The CDR3 sequence is CASSLAVPNYGYTF. As DNA, the CDR3 is TGTGCCAGCAGCTTAGCGGTCCCTAACTATGGCTACACCTTC.

This chain connects TRBV18 to TRBJ2-2; perhaps TRBD1 as D (5 bases). The CDR3 loop spans 15 amino acids. V was shortened by 2 bases and J by 5 bases, with 12 bases between the two germline ends. Germline assignment: CDR1 KGHSH and CDR2 LQKENI. CDR3 bases: TGTGCCAGCTCACCAGAGCAGGGAAGGACCGGGGAGCTGTTTTTT. The encoded protein is CASSPEQGRTGELFF. The whole variable domain, filled in from reference TRBV18 and TRBJ2-2, reads NAGVMQNPRHLVRRRGQEARLRCSPMKGHSHVYWYRQLPEEGLKFMVYLQKENIIDESGMPKERFSAEFPKEGPSILRIQQVVRGDSAAYFCASSPEQGRTGELFFGEGSRLTVL.

The CDR3 loop reads CASSQGGVGYGYTF. DNA for the CDR3: TGTGCCAGCAGCCAAGGGGGGGTGGGCTATGGCTACACCTTC. The chain is built from TRBV4-2 and TRBJ1-2; D might be TRBD1 (5 bases). Germline loops: CDR1 LGHNA, CDR2 YNFKEQ. Between the trimmed V and J ends, which lost 1 base and 4 bases, there was a span of 10 bases. This CDR3 has 14 amino acids.

The chain links TRBV5-6 to TRBJ1-2; a possible D gene is TRBD1 (6 bases). The V end lost 5 bases, the J end lost 5 bases, and 22 bases lay between the germline ends. The length of the CDR3 is 16 residues. Germline V gene sequence: CDR1 SGHDT, CDR2 YYEEEE. The CDR3 reads CASRETGNPHFYGYTF. Here the CDR3 DNA reads TGTGCCAGCAGAGAAACAGGGAATCCTCACTTTTATGGCTACACCTTC.

This clone has more than one count but fewer than ten. For the CDR3, the DNA is TGTGCCAGCACTTTGGGACAGGGGGCCTTCAATGAGCAGTTCTTC. Its translation: CASTLGQGAFNEQFF. The gene calls are TRBV2 and TRBJ2-1; 12 nucleotides match TRBD1. CDR1 is SNHLY and CDR2 is FYNNEI in the germline V gene. V shed 7 bases, J shed 6 bases, and the junction held 7 bases outside the gene matches. This CDR3 comprises 15 residues.

The chain couples TRBV7-2 to TRBJ1-2, with D perhaps TRBD1 (5 bases). CDR1 is SGHTA, CDR2 FQGNSA, per germline. The CDR3 has 14 amino acids. The ends were cut back, 5 bases at V and 3 bases at J, with 13 bases in the middle. The CDR3 here is CASSERGAHYGYTF. The CDR3, as DNA: TGTGCCAGCAGCGAGCGTGGGGCCCACTATGGCTACACCTTC.

The V and J genes are TRBV7-2 and TRBJ2-7, with a tentative D call TRBD1 (5 bases). The CDR3 spans 14 residues. Deletions cut 2 bases from V and 2 bases from J, with 10 bases between. Germline V gene data show CDR1 as SGHTA and CDR2 as FQGNSA. CDR3 loop: CASSLQRTTYEQYF. In DNA, the CDR3 is TGTGCCAGCAGCTTACAGAGGACAACCTACGAGCAGTACTTC.

The CDR3 nucleotides read TGCAGTGCTAGTTTGGGACATGAGAATTCACCCCTCCACTTT. This encodes CSASLGHENSPLHF. The chain links TRBV20-1 to TRBJ1-6, with a tentative D call TRBD1 (6 bases). There are 14 residues in the CDR3. The ends were cut back, 3 bases at V and 7 bases at J, with 13 bases in the middle. Germline values: CDR1 DFQATT, CDR2 SNEGSKA (reference sequence).

V gene TRBV27 combines with J gene TRBJ2-3, with unresolved D. The CDR3 spans 12 residues. Per germline, CDR1 MNHEY and CDR2 SMNVEV (reference sequence). V was trimmed by 0 bases and J by 5 bases, leaving 3 bases between them. CDR3 residues: CASSLSGDTQYF. As DNA, the CDR3 is TGTGCCAGCAGTTTATCCGGAGATACGCAGTATTTT.

V usage is TRBV18 and J usage is TRBJ2-5, with 12 positions matching TRBD1. The V and J ends lost 4 bases and 1 base, in that order; junction bases with no gene match: 1. The CDR3 spans 15 residues. The V gene's germline CDR1 is KGHSH and CDR2 LQKENI. CDR3 DNA: TGTGCCAGCTCACTGGGACAGGGGGCCCAAGAGACCCAGTACTTC. This translates into CASSLGQGAQETQYF.

The V and J genes are TRBV24-1 and TRBJ1-5; D is unclear. V lost 0 bases, J lost 5 bases, and 4 bases lay in between. The CDR3 loop spans 13 amino acids. CDR1 and CDR2 from the germline V gene are KGHDR and SFDVKD. CDR3 in DNA: TGTGCCACCAGTGATTTGGGCCATCAGCCCCAGCATTTT. Its protein product is CATSDLGHQPQHF.

The chain employs TRBV6-5 and TRBJ2-6; D call uncertain. In germline, CDR1 is MNHEY, CDR2 SVGAGI. The V and J ends lost 8 bases and 2 bases respectively, with 13 bases between them. The length of the CDR3 is 15 residues. Here the CDR3 DNA reads TGTGCCAGCGATCATAGGTTCGCTGGGGCCAACGTCCTGACTTTC. Protein: CASDHRFAGANVLTF.

The chain couples TRBV6-1 to TRBJ2-1; 9 bases align to TRBD1. The V gene's germline CDR1 is MNHNS and CDR2 SASEGT. Unmatched junction bases numbered 17, after V lost 3 bases and J lost 11 bases. CDR3 length: 17 amino acids. The CDR3: CASSDFYRGQRGLKQFF. In DNA, the CDR3 is TGTGCCAGCAGTGACTTCTACAGGGGGCAGCGGGGTTTGAAGCAGTTCTTC.

This clone came up once. The rearrangement uses TRBV5-1 and TRBJ2-7, with D perhaps matching TRBD1 or TRBD2 (5 bases each). The CDR3 is 14 residues long. The germline CDR1 and CDR2 sequences are SGHRS and YFSETQ. Between the trimmed V and J ends, which lost 0 bases and 3 bases, there was a span of 10 bases. The CDR3 loop is CASSLGGARYEQYF. In DNA, the CDR3 is TGCGCCAGCAGCTTGGGAGGGGCCCGCTACGAGCAGTACTTC.

This rearrangement joins TRBV27 to TRBJ1-1; the D gene is possibly TRBD1 (6 bases). The CDR3 runs to 14 residues. The V gene's germline CDR1 is MNHEY and CDR2 SMNVEV (reference sequence). V was clipped by 5 bases and J by 4 bases, with 14 bases between them. CDR3 residues: CASSPYREGTEAFF. DNA of the CDR3: TGTGCCAGCAGTCCCTACAGGGAGGGCACTGAAGCTTTCTTT.

The V call is TRBV5-6, the J call TRBJ2-1; TRBD2 aligns across 7 bases. CDR1 is SGHDT, CDR2 YYEEEE, per germline. V shed 4 bases, J shed 7 bases, and the junction held 14 bases outside the gene matches. The CDR3 has 16 amino acids. The CDR3 loop reads CASSIPRASGLNEQFF. CDR3 sequence (DNA): TGTGCCAGCAGCATACCCCGTGCTAGCGGACTAAATGAGCAGTTCTTC.